Included here is one TCR beta chain sequence, with context. The clone's antigen remains unknown. Qualities for individual bases were not recorded, and no much larger clone is one base off. Systemically healthy Caucasian individuals from Russia, some 40 in total and aged about 6 to 95 years, were included as donors. About 9.6 milliliters of peripheral blood were collected from each donor into EDTA-treated Vacutainer tubes. Ficoll-Paque density-gradient centrifugation was used to isolate PBMCs, with at least 7 million obtained per sample. Trizol reagent was used to extract total RNA from PBMCs, with at least 5 micrograms per sample. The percentages of naive CD45RAhigh/CD27high T cells were determined by flow cytometry on a PBMC aliquot from every donor. These data come from a study of blood T cells in healthy people across ages (dated by TCRdb to 2015 to 2017). Looking at the study overall: In model experiments, template switching captured about one uniquely barcoded TCR beta cDNA molecule for every two T cells. Age-related changes in TCR beta repertoire diversity were measured in the study by deep sequencing normalized with unique cDNA molecular identifiers. The donors were divided into four age groups: young (average around 17 years), middle-aged (approximately 39), aged (roughly 60) and long-lived (about 80). Donors of different ages were randomly distributed across sequencing lanes to avoid experimental bias. For two donors (one aged 18 to 30 and one aged 80 or older), the study analyzed two additional independent replicas of 1 million unique cDNA reads from the same blood draw.

Library method: 5' RACE. TCRdb records Illumina HiSeq 2500 as the sequencer. A second PCR of roughly 6 to 12 cycles was run with a J-beta primer mix and a sample-barcoded 5' primer. Each TCR beta cDNA molecule received a unique molecular identifier from a template-switch 5' adaptor carrying 12 random nucleotides. At least 2.5 million CDR3-containing paired-end reads were obtained from each sample. All of the RNA was converted into first-strand cDNA using the Mint cDNA synthesis kit, with a TRBC-specific oligonucleotide serving as the primer. All cDNA was treated with uracil-DNA glycosylase and then went through a first 18-cycle PCR with the universal primers M1SS and BC2_uni_R. Regarding the original processing steps: For normalization, 1 million high-quality reads were randomly selected from each sample, with every read carrying a distinct molecular identifier. Instead of being binned into consensus sequences, reads with shared molecular identifiers were discarded. MiTCR, set to a Q25 quality threshold and the strictest error-elimination algorithm, was used for CDR3 identification, clonotype clustering and error correction. Lower-bound total TCR beta diversity was estimated with a nonparametric unseen species model using Euler transformation. The public reads were reanalyzed by TCRdb: fastp trimming at Q25, MiXCR alignment, in-frame beta chains only. Here each entry gathers all rows of one CDR3 protein and keeps the most common genes and DNA. TCRdb's processing, not the study's, gives the V and J calls here. The sample contains approximately 1.5 million distinct CDR3 sequences, 35% to 45% of them found a single time. About 4% of the sample is held by the ten biggest clonotypes.

Overall study outcomes, separate from this receptor: The CMV infection status of donors was not known, potentially confounding age-related changes in expanded clonotypes. The long-lived group showed more naive CD4+ T cells, fewer expanded clones and increased TCR diversity than the aged group, suggesting age selection. Estimates of total diversity based on one million sequenced T cells were considered lower bounds and underestimates. Observed TCR beta diversity per million T cells fell roughly linearly with age, and a significant reduction was already apparent by age around 44. Bulk unsorted PBMC profiling prevented conclusive comparison of naive and antigen-experienced compartments. A strong correlation was found between observed TCR beta diversity and the percentage of naive T cells measured by flow cytometry.

Trimming costs V 4 bases and J 1 base, and their ends lie 11 bases apart. In the germline V gene (reference sequence), CDR1 corresponds to DFQATT and CDR2 to SNEGSKA. The CDR3 numbers 15 residues from cysteine through phenylalanine. The sequence is cut down to CDR3 DNA, 45 bases in frame from base 1. Material for sequencing was blood. The receptor comes from a young woman in good health. The chain is made from TRBV20-1 and TRBJ2-6, with the D gene too uncertain to name. The bases are TGCAGTGCTATAGATATCAGGTCTGGGGCCAACGTCCTGACTTTC. Protein translation: CSAIDIRSGANVLTF.